This T cell receptor beta chain was captured by sequencing in a study of blood T cell repertoires in COVID-19. Study background: The cDNA or gDNA used as material had been derived from T cells, B-cell-depleted T cells, or PBMCs.

Some clones are missing from TCRdb's copy, which holds only in-frame ones; the method was immunoSEQ multiplex PCR. The sample lists 65,000 to 95,000 clones; over 70% were seen once. The CDR3 consists of 18 residues. Trimming removed 8 bases from V and 4 bases from J, with 24 bases in between. The germline V gene has CDR1 ENHRY and CDR2 SYGVKD. Sample: peripheral blood. This clonotype originated in a woman aged 40 to 50 with active or convalescent COVID-19. The chain employs TRBV10-3 and TRBJ2-6; a weak D match, TRBD2 (7 bases). CDR3 sequence: CAICAPGPGGGGANVLTF. CDR3 nucleotides: TGTGCCATCTGTGCGCCGGGGCCGGGGGGCGGGGGGGCCAACGTCCTGACTTTC.